This T cell receptor beta chain is from a study of HIV-infected children after antiretroviral therapy interruption. Study-wide points: Shared-triplet CDR3 clusters increased after interruption in a few patients.

Regarding this clonotype: Its matching antigen is unknown.

The treatment is: PENTA 11 planned treatment interruption arm or continuous ART arm. RNA-based 3' RACE libraries used unique molecular identifiers. MiXCR was run by TCRdb on the 3' RACE reads, yielding one entry per CDR3 protein. The data show approximately 16,000 distinct CDR3 sequences, with about 3.6% seen just once and around 31% held by the top ten. The V and J ends lost 10 bases and 3 bases respectively, with 22 bases between them. The CDR3 length is 15 residues. The TCR was taken from a pool of human donors with HIV. The chain recombines TRBV12-3 or TRBV12-4 with TRBJ2-7; D possibly matches TRBD1 or TRBD2 (7 bases each). Material: CD45RO+ CD8+ T cells from PBMCs, pooled from several time points, obtained from a donor given antiretroviral therapy, either interrupted or continuous. The subset denotes: memory CD8+ CD45RO+ CD45RA- T cells. CDR3 sequence: CATLLLTGTNYEQYF. CDR3 nucleotide sequence: TGTGCCACTCTACTATTGACAGGGACTAACTACGAGCAGTACTTC.